The 24 T cell receptor beta chains below all came from one sample that was sequenced in a study of T-cell reconstitution after alpha-beta-depleted transplantation in children. Unique molecular identifiers featured in how the TCRbeta library was prepared. TCRdb re-called the PCR reads through MiXCR, storing one row per CDR3 protein. The sample lists a few hundred thousand distinct CDR3 sequences, 10% to 15% seen once, with roughly 2.3% in the top ten. The sequences come from PBMCs, mostly from graft donor cells, collected 360 days after TCRalphabeta/CD19-depleted stem cell transplant. Receptor source: a male patient younger than 18 who had a stem cell transplant for acute myeloid leukemia, so the T cells may come from the graft donor.

V gene TRBV3-1 combines with J gene TRBJ2-7, with D perhaps matching TRBD2 (6 bases). The V end was cut by 2 bases, the J end by 2 bases, with 13 bases between. The CDR3 contains 15 residues. Germline CDR1 reads LGHDT; CDR2 reads YNNKEL (reference sequence). In DNA, the CDR3 is TGTGCCAGCAGCCAATCCCGGTGGACTACCTACGAGCAGTACTTC. Translated, it gives CASSQSRWTTYEQYF.

In its sample, this clonotype was seen a few times. V and J are TRBV2 and TRBJ2-1; 12 bases align to TRBD2. Germline CDR1 SNHLY, CDR2 FYNNEI. Trimming took 6 bases from V and 8 from J; bases not matched to a gene: 11. This CDR3 is built from 16 residues. CDR3 sequence (DNA): TGTGCCAGCAGCGCGGCTTGGACTAGCGGGGCCGATGAGCAGTTCTTC. It is translated as CASSAAWTSGADEQFF.

This chain uses TRBV29-1 with TRBJ2-7, with 7 bases that match TRBD1. V was clipped by 4 bases and J by 4 bases; unmatched bases: 7. CDR1 is SQVTM, CDR2 ANQGSEA, per germline. The CDR3 spans 13 residues. The CDR3 DNA sequence: TGCAGCGTTGTTAGACAGGGTTCATACGAGCAGTACTTC. Translating it yields CSVVRQGSYEQYF.

This clonotype came up a few times. The gene calls are TRBV20-1 and TRBJ2-1; 9 bases are a match to TRBD1. CDR3 length equals 13 residues. The V gene's germline CDR1 is DFQATT and CDR2 SNEGSKA (reference sequence). With 5 bases clipped from V and 7 bases from J, the junction kept 6 bases outside the gene matches. CDR3 sequence: CSAAGTGTNEQFF. The DNA for the CDR3 is TGCAGTGCTGCCGGGACAGGGACGAATGAGCAGTTCTTC.

The rearrangement links TRBV5-6 to TRBJ2-6; D might be TRBD1 or TRBD2, each matching 5 bases. The germline V gene has CDR1 SGHDT and CDR2 YYEEEE. The V end lost 0 bases, the J end lost 0 bases, and 13 bases lay between the germline ends. The CDR3 has 18 residues. The CDR3 DNA reads as TGTGCCAGCAGCTTGGTGGGGGTAGGGATCTCTGGGGCCAACGTCCTGACTTTC. This gives the protein CASSLVGVGISGANVLTF. The whole variable domain, filled in from reference TRBV5-6 and TRBJ2-6, reads DAGVTQSPTHLIKTRGQQVTLRCSPKSGHDTVSWYQQALGQGPQFIFQYYEEEERQRGNFPDRFSGHQFPNYSSELNVNALLLGDSALYLCASSLVGVGISGANVLTFGAGSRLTVL.

The V call is TRBV7-6, the J call TRBJ2-1; 7 bases match TRBD1. The CDR3 extends over 14 amino acids. V dropped 3 bases and J dropped 8; count of bases not matched to a gene: 7. Germline CDR1 and CDR2: SGHVS and FNYEAQ. Here the CDR3 reads CASSLRGRRDEQFF. CDR3 DNA: TGTGCCAGCAGCTTGAGGGGGCGCAGGGATGAGCAGTTCTTC.

Many counts were recorded for this clonotype. The chain employs TRBV6-1 and TRBJ2-1; possibly TRBD2 for D (6 bases). This CDR3 is 15 amino acids long. V lost 3 bases to trimming and J lost 0 bases, with 9 bases between them. Germline V gene data show CDR1 as MNHNS and CDR2 as SASEGT. For the CDR3, the DNA is TGTGCCAGCAGTGATTGGGGACTCTCCTACAATGAGCAGTTCTTC. Translation gives CASSDWGLSYNEQFF.

This clonotype was counted a few times. The V call is TRBV3-1, the J call TRBJ2-7; no definite D call. With 4 bases removed from V and 9 bases from J, the gap between germline ends came to 22 bases. Germline loops: CDR1 LGHDT, CDR2 YNNKEL (reference sequence). CDR3 length: 15 residues. The CDR3 DNA reads as TGTGCCAGCAGCCGTGGTGAGATTTCCTACGAGAGGCAGTACTTC. Its protein product is CASSRGEISYERQYF.

This clonotype occurred a few times. The gene calls are TRBV3-1 and TRBJ2-2, with 11 bases matching TRBD2. CDR3 length: 15 residues. Per germline, CDR1 LGHDT and CDR2 YNNKEL (reference sequence). V trimming: 3 bases; J trimming: 5 bases; junction bases outside the gene matches: 2. The chain's CDR3 is CASSHTSGRTGELFF. DNA for the CDR3: TGTGCCAGCAGCCACACTAGCGGGAGAACCGGGGAGCTGTTTTTT.

This clonotype was counted at least ten times. The chain recombines TRBV2 with TRBJ2-7, with D maybe TRBD2 (6 bases). The CDR3 length is 13 residues. Germline CDR1 reads SNHLY; CDR2 reads FYNNEI. V lost 8 bases to trimming and J lost 4 bases, with 15 bases between them. CDR3 in DNA: TGTGCCAGCCTTGACGGGACTTCTTACGAGCAGTACTTC. Its protein is CASLDGTSYEQYF.

This clonotype was counted at least ten times. Without the conserved terminal phenylalanine or tryptophan, this CDR3 likely stems from a read error. The limits of the CDR3 on the DNA are not certain, so only TCRdb's listed CDR3 is given. This chain links TRBV20-1 with TRBJ2-1; the table gives TRBD2 as D, unverified against the DNA. The CDR3 is 10 residues long, ends included. Per germline, CDR1 DFQATT and CDR2 SNEGSKA (reference sequence). This CDR3 is CSARLPKGLL.

This sequence joins TRBV7-6 and TRBJ2-7; 10 nucleotides line up with TRBD1. This CDR3 contains 15 residues. The germline gives CDR1 SGHVS, CDR2 FNYEAQ. V lost 4 bases and J lost 3; bases outside the gene matches: 6. The CDR3: CASSSVGTGVYEQYF. In DNA, the CDR3 is TGTGCCAGCAGCTCCGTTGGGACAGGGGTCTACGAGCAGTACTTC. Full variable domain (rest looked up from reference TRBV7-6 and TRBJ2-7): GAGVSQSPRYKVTKRGQDVALRCDPISGHVSLYWYRQALGQGPEFLTYFNYEAQQDKSGLPNDRFSAERPEGSISTLTIQRTEQRDSAMYRCASSSVGTGVYEQYFGPGTRLTVT.

J is TRBJ2-6 and V is TRBV6-1; 10 positions agree with TRBD2. Per germline, CDR1 MNHNS and CDR2 SASEGT. V shed 5 bases and J 2 bases; nucleotides not matched to a gene: 12. The CDR3 sequence is 19 residues long. CDR3 amino acids: CASSPQLAGSSPGANVLTF. The CDR3 DNA reads TGTGCCAGCAGTCCTCAACTAGCGGGATCGTCCCCTGGGGCCAACGTCCTGACTTTC.

This clonotype was seen many times. The rearrangement links TRBV20-1 to TRBJ2-3, with 11 bases identical to TRBD1. Trimming took 5 bases from V and 3 from J; bases not matched to a gene: 7. From germline, CDR1 is DFQATT and CDR2 SNEGSKA (reference sequence). The CDR3 sequence is 15 residues long. The CDR3 here is CSAPRDRGWTDTQYF. The CDR3 DNA is TGCAGTGCTCCCCGGGACAGGGGGTGGACAGATACGCAGTATTTT.

This clonotype has a handful of counts. This chain links TRBV20-1 with TRBJ2-7, with 10 bases identical to TRBD2. This CDR3 comprises 14 residues. With 6 bases clipped from V and 0 bases from J, the junction kept 5 bases outside the gene matches. The germline V gene has CDR1 DFQATT and CDR2 SNEGSKA (reference sequence). CDR3 DNA: TGCAGTGCGATACTAGCGGGGAGCTCCTACGAGCAGTACTTC. It is translated as CSAILAGSSYEQYF.

The chain combines TRBV28 with TRBJ2-2; 8 bases line up with TRBD2. V was pared by 5 bases and J by 6 bases, with 17 bases of the junction left unmatched. This CDR3 comprises 18 residues. The germline V gene encodes CDR1 MDHEN and CDR2 SYDVKM. This CDR3 reads CASSPPPLSGMKSGELFF. The CDR3 DNA is TGTGCCAGCAGTCCACCTCCTCTTAGCGGGATGAAATCCGGGGAGCTGTTTTTT.

This clonotype was seen ten or more times. The chain links TRBV4-2 to TRBJ2-2; no clear D gene. The CDR3 covers 12 residues. Germline V gene sequence: CDR1 LGHNA, CDR2 YNFKEQ. V shed 11 bases and J shed 1 base, with 8 bases lying between them. The CDR3: CAGRMNTGELFF. Here the CDR3 DNA reads TGTGCCGGCCGGATGAACACCGGGGAGCTGTTTTTT.

This chain joins TRBV4-3 and TRBJ2-7; D gene uncertain. This CDR3 region has 12 residues. Trimming took off 5 bases at V and 6 bases at J, with 11 bases between the two ends. The germline V gene encodes CDR1 LGHNA and CDR2 YSLEER. CDR3 amino acids: CASSKRAGEQYF. For the CDR3, the DNA is TGCGCCAGCAGCAAACGGGCCGGCGAGCAGTACTTC.

This clonotype occurred a few times. The J gene is TRBJ1-1, the V gene TRBV28; tentatively, D is TRBD1 (5 bases). Trimming pared 3 bases from V and 4 bases from J, leaving 12 bases between. CDR3 length: 14 amino acids. The germline V gene encodes CDR1 MDHEN and CDR2 SYDVKM. The CDR3 coding sequence is TGTGCCAGCAGTTTCCGAGGGGCGAGCACTGAAGCTTTCTTT. It encodes CASSFRGASTEAFF.

This chain joins TRBV24-1 and TRBJ2-4; D is possibly TRBD1 or TRBD2 (5 bases each). The V gene's germline CDR1 is KGHDR and CDR2 SFDVKD. The V end was cut by 4 bases, the J end by 4 bases, with 13 bases between. This CDR3 spans 15 amino acids. The CDR3, as DNA: TGTGCCACCAGTGACCCTGGGGACGGTAAAAACATTCAGTACTTC. This encodes CATSDPGDGKNIQYF.

This clonotype has at least ten counts. The chain uses TRBV4-3 and TRBJ2-1, with 8 bases identical to TRBD1. CDR1 is LGHNA and CDR2 is YSLEER in the germline V gene. With V trimmed by 6 bases and J by 5 bases, 3 bases remained unmatched. The CDR3 totals 13 residues. CDR3 sequence (DNA): TGCGCCAGCAGGCAGGGGGCTCACAATGAGCAGTTCTTC. Translated, it gives CASRQGAHNEQFF.

This clonotype was counted a few times. This chain joins TRBV20-1 and TRBJ2-1; tentative D call: TRBD1 (5 bases). The CDR3 has 15 amino acids. Trimming stripped 6 bases from V and 1 base from J, with 16 bases between. CDR1 is DFQATT and CDR2 is SNEGSKA in the germline V gene (reference sequence). CDR3 region: CSAKGVQSSYNEQFF. CDR3 nucleotides: TGCAGTGCAAAAGGGGTGCAGTCGTCCTACAATGAGCAGTTCTTC.

The chain links TRBV2 to TRBJ2-1; TRBD2 matches 8 bases. Germline CDR1 reads SNHLY; CDR2 reads FYNNEI. The CDR3 consists of 16 residues. Trimming removed 6 bases from V and 7 bases from J; junction bases left unmatched: 14. In nucleotides, the CDR3 is TGTGCCAGCAGGGGCGGCTGGCGGGAGGAATGGAATGAGCAGTTCTTC. Translated, it gives CASRGGWREEWNEQFF.

This clonotype occurred many times. The chain links TRBV29-1 to TRBJ2-3, with D uncertain. This CDR3 region has 11 residues. The germline CDR1 and CDR2 sequences are SQVTM and ANQGSEA. V was clipped by 0 bases and J by 9 bases, with 7 bases between them. The CDR3 coding sequence is TGCAGCGTTGAAGAGGTAGCAACGCAGTATTTT. Translated: CSVEEVATQYF.